This entry lists 26 T cell receptor beta chains sequenced from one sample in a study of identical twins. TCRdb itself ran the 5' RACE reads through MiXCR, one entry per CDR3 protein. The sample records about 530,000 distinct CDR3 sequences, roughly 15% being singletons. These same data were also listed under a study on yellow fever vaccine responses in identical twins.

The material sequenced was CD4+ T cells sorted from blood. Receptors were obtained from a woman aged 18-29 years in good health.

This clonotype was seen ten or more times. The rearrangement joins TRBV20-1 to TRBJ2-3; TRBD2 aligns across 16 bases. The V and J ends lost 5 bases and 1 base, in that order; junction bases with no gene match: 3. From germline, CDR1 is DFQATT and CDR2 SNEGSKA (reference sequence). The CDR3 covers 16 residues. In nucleotides, the CDR3 is TGCAGTGCTCGGGGACTAGCGGGGGGGGGCACAGATACGCAGTATTTT. Protein product: CSARGLAGGGTDTQYF.

This clonotype was seen only a few times. The chain combines TRBV10-2 with TRBJ2-2, with 9 positions matching TRBD1. Trimming at V came to 8 bases and at J to 4 bases, leaving 11 bases not matched to a gene. This CDR3 region has 16 residues. Germline assignment: CDR1 WSHSY and CDR2 SAAADI. The CDR3 nucleotides read TGCGCCAGCGGGGGTCGAGGACAGGGGATCACCGGGGAGCTGTTTTTT. It is translated as CASGGRGQGITGELFF.

This clonotype was recorded at least ten times. CDR3 protein: CASSPMGLSYEQYF. CDR3 coding DNA: TGTGCCAGCAGTCCGATGGGCCTCTCCTACGAGCAGTACTTC. The V gene is TRBV12-3 or TRBV12-4, the J gene TRBJ2-7, with D uncertain. V was shortened by 5 bases and J by 0 bases, with 11 bases between the two germline ends. This CDR3 is 14 amino acids long.

This clonotype was recorded a few times. The chain recombines TRBV19 with TRBJ2-1; 9 bases match TRBD2. V shed 1 base, J shed 0 bases, and the junction held 13 bases outside the gene matches. The CDR3 sequence is 20 residues long. Germline V CDR1 and CDR2: LNHDA, SQIVND (reference sequence). CDR3 DNA: TGTGCCAGTAGTATAGGCAATCGGGCCAGCGGGAGGAGCTCCTACAATGAGCAGTTCTTC. This translates into CASSIGNRASGRSSYNEQFF.

V usage is TRBV4-1 and J usage is TRBJ2-2; TRBD1 matches at 8 bases. With 2 bases clipped from V and 7 bases from J, the junction kept 9 bases outside the gene matches. Germline loops: CDR1 MGHRA, CDR2 YSYEKL. The CDR3 covers 16 residues. The CDR3 region has the DNA TGCGCCAGCAGCCAACTGAACAGGGGGTATAACGGGGAGCTGTTTTTT. It specifies CASSQLNRGYNGELFF.

This clonotype was counted at least ten times. In DNA form, the CDR3 reads TGCAGCGTTGCCCGGCGACTAGCGGTTAGCACAGATACGCAGTATTTT. It encodes CSVARRLAVSTDTQYF. The chain carries TRBV29-1 and TRBJ2-3, with 9 nucleotides matching TRBD2. J gave up 0 bases and V 4 bases, and 8 bases lay outside the gene matches. Germline V gene data show CDR1 as SQVTM and CDR2 as ANQGSEA. The CDR3 loop spans 16 amino acids.

This clonotype was observed a few times. V and J are TRBV6-5 and TRBJ2-7, with 8 bases lining up with TRBD1. Trimming took 0 bases from V and 7 from J; bases not matched to a gene: 11. CDR1 MNHEY and CDR2 SVGAGI come from the germline V gene. This CDR3 has 16 amino acids. CDR3 region: CASSYSNWQGAREQYF. The CDR3 region has the DNA TGTGCCAGCAGTTACTCGAACTGGCAGGGGGCGCGGGAGCAGTACTTC.

In its sample, this clonotype was seen many times. The chain uses TRBV29-1 and TRBJ2-1; 10 nucleotides match TRBD2. With V trimmed by 7 bases and J by 7 bases, 10 bases remained unmatched. CDR3 length: 14 amino acids. Germline CDR1 is SQVTM and CDR2 is ANQGSEA. CDR3 sequence reads: CSELSGRVRNEQFF. DNA of the CDR3: TGCAGCGAGTTAAGCGGGAGGGTTAGAAATGAGCAGTTCTTC.

In this sample, this clonotype turned up a few times. This chain connects TRBV5-1 to TRBJ1-2; 11 positions agree with TRBD1. The ends lost 4 bases at V and 3 bases at J; junction bases unmatched: 11. Per the germline V gene, CDR1 is SGHRS and CDR2 is YFSETQ. The CDR3 is made up of 17 amino acids. CDR3 DNA: TGCGCCAGCAGCCCCGGTTTCGGACAGGGGGCTCACTATGGCTACACCTTC. Protein sequence: CASSPGFGQGAHYGYTF. Based on the CDR3 plus reference TRBV5-1 and TRBJ1-2, the full variable domain is KAGVTQTPRYLIKTRGQQVTLSCSPISGHRSVSWYQQTPGQGLQFLFEYFSETQRNKGNFPGRFSGRQFSNSRSEMNVSTLELGDSALYLCASSPGFGQGAHYGYTFGSGTRLTVV.

V is TRBV20-1 and J is TRBJ2-3; D gene uncertain. CDR1 is DFQATT, CDR2 SNEGSKA, per germline (reference sequence). Trimming pared 8 bases from V and 2 bases from J, leaving 17 bases between. The CDR3 contains 14 residues. Written as DNA, the CDR3 is TGCAGTTTGGGCAGGACCGAAATCACAGATACGCAGTATTTT. Translated, it gives CSLGRTEITDTQYF.

The V and J genes are TRBV2 and TRBJ1-1; D gene uncertain. From germline, CDR1 is SNHLY and CDR2 FYNNEI. The V and J ends lost 2 bases and 14 bases respectively, with 12 bases between them. The CDR3 is 11 amino acids. In DNA, the CDR3 is TGTGCCAGCAGTGAAAACCTCCAGACCTTCTTT. This sequence encodes CASSENLQTFF.

In its sample, this clonotype was seen a few times. The rearrangement uses TRBV12-3 or TRBV12-4 and TRBJ2-5, with 12 bases matching TRBD2. CDR3 length: 17 residues. The junction had 6 bases not matched to a gene; V was cut back by 3 bases and J by 1 base. CDR3 nucleotide sequence: TGTGCCAGCAGTTTGAGGGGGACTAGCGGGCTCCAAGAGACCCAGTACTTC. As protein: CASSLRGTSGLQETQYF.

In this sample, this clonotype turned up a few times. The rearrangement uses TRBV5-1 and TRBJ2-2; a weak D match, TRBD2 (6 bases). The CDR3 is 15 amino acids. The ends were cut back, 0 bases at V and 8 bases at J, with 14 bases in the middle. Germline V gene data show CDR1 as SGHRS and CDR2 as YFSETQ. The CDR3 region has the DNA TGCGCCAGCAGCTTGGGGGTTAGCGGACCTGGGGAGCTGTTTTTT. It encodes CASSLGVSGPGELFF.

This clonotype was counted between two and nine times. The genes are TRBV6-6 and TRBJ2-1, with D possibly TRBD1 on 6 matching bases. CDR3 length: 13 residues. The germline V gene encodes CDR1 MNHNY and CDR2 SVGAGI (reference sequence). Trimming left V 5 bases short and J 8 bases short, with 13 bases between. The CDR3 region has the DNA TGTGCCAGCAGTCTGGACAGTTACGATGAGCAGTTCTTC. Translating it yields CASSLDSYDEQFF.

This clonotype came up a few times. This rearrangement joins TRBV12-3 or TRBV12-4 to TRBJ1-3, with no clear D. This CDR3 comprises 14 residues. V was shortened by 8 bases and J by 3 bases, with 14 bases between the two germline ends. The CDR3 spells CASRPVGGGNTIYF. CDR3 in DNA: TGTGCCAGCCGTCCGGTAGGAGGTGGAAACACCATATATTTT.

The sample holds a few counts of this clonotype. The V call is TRBV7-2, the J call TRBJ1-2; 7 bases align to TRBD1. CDR3 length: 15 residues. CDR1 is SGHTA, CDR2 FQGNSA, per germline. V dropped 0 bases and J dropped 4; count of bases not matched to a gene: 5. The CDR3 reads CASSLARGLGYGYTF. The CDR3 DNA reads TGTGCCAGCAGCTTAGCCAGGGGGTTGGGCTATGGCTACACCTTC.

The sample holds a few counts of this clonotype. The chain uses TRBV18 and TRBJ1-6; possibly TRBD1 for D (6 bases). The length of the CDR3 is 14 residues. Trimming pared 1 base from V and 10 bases from J, leaving 11 bases between. CDR1 and CDR2 from the germline V gene are KGHSH and LQKENI. In DNA form, the CDR3 reads TGTGCCAGCTCACCACAAGACAGGAGCTCACCCCTCCACTTT. It is translated as CASSPQDRSSPLHF.

The rearrangement links TRBV5-1 to TRBJ2-7; weak D call: TRBD2 (5 bases). Trimming took 2 bases from V and 4 from J, leaving 13 bases between them. Per the germline V gene, CDR1 is SGHRS and CDR2 is YFSETQ. This CDR3 has 14 residues. The CDR3 spells CASSFLGEGYEQYV. The CDR3 region has the DNA TGCGCCAGCAGCTTTTTGGGAGAGGGATACGAGCAGTACGTC.

This rearrangement joins TRBV11-2 to TRBJ2-3; D unclear. The CDR3 has 15 amino acids. The germline V gene has CDR1 SGHAT and CDR2 FQNNGV. Trimming shortened V by 2 bases and J by 2 bases, and 11 bases separated the two germline ends. The CDR3 loop reads CASSLIYGDTDTQYF. CDR3 nucleotide sequence: TGTGCCAGCAGCTTAATTTATGGGGACACAGATACGCAGTATTTT.

The CDR3 region is CASSFSGGSGANVLTF. As DNA, the CDR3 is TGTGCCAGCAGTTTCTCAGGGGGGTCTGGGGCCAACGTCCTGACTTTC. The genes are TRBV12-3 or TRBV12-4 and TRBJ2-6, with D perhaps matching TRBD1 (7 bases). Trimming took 3 bases from V and 1 from J, leaving 10 bases between them. CDR3 length: 16 residues.

The table lists this clonotype with a few counts. The chain links TRBV19 to TRBJ2-7; 8 bases are shared with TRBD2. After removal of 2 bases from V and 3 bases from J, the junction contained 6 bases not matched to a gene. Germline V gives CDR1 LNHDA, CDR2 SQIVND (reference sequence). This CDR3 has 15 amino acids. The CDR3 DNA follows: TGTGCCAGTAGTATATTCGGGACTAGTGGCTACGAGCAGTACTTC. It is translated as CASSIFGTSGYEQYF.

The chain combines TRBV20-1 with TRBJ2-3; D is perhaps TRBD2 (6 bases). Trimming shortened V by 8 bases and J by 4 bases, and 10 bases separated the two germline ends. This CDR3 has 11 amino acids. Germline V lookup: CDR1 DFQATT, CDR2 SNEGSKA (reference sequence). CDR3 sequence: CSSGVPDTQYF. CDR3 bases: TGCAGTTCGGGGGTCCCAGATACGCAGTATTTT.

This clonotype was counted a few times. This sequence joins TRBV5-1 and TRBJ2-1, with D possibly called TRBD1 or TRBD2 (7 bases each). V was clipped by 2 bases and J by 7 bases, with 16 bases between them. The length of the CDR3 is 15 residues. The germline gives CDR1 SGHRS, CDR2 YFSETQ. The CDR3 region is CASSFRRQGGNEQFF. The DNA for the CDR3 is TGCGCCAGCAGCTTTCGACGACAGGGAGGGAATGAGCAGTTCTTC. The full variable domain, with the rest looked up from reference TRBV5-1 and TRBJ2-1, is KAGVTQTPRYLIKTRGQQVTLSCSPISGHRSVSWYQQTPGQGLQFLFEYFSETQRNKGNFPGRFSGRQFSNSRSEMNVSTLELGDSALYLCASSFRRQGGNEQFFGPGTRLTVL.

The chain combines TRBV18 with TRBJ2-3, with TRBD1 matching over 7 bases. Trimming at V came to 4 bases and at J to 3 bases, leaving 7 bases not matched to a gene. CDR3 length: 15 residues. From germline, CDR1 is KGHSH and CDR2 LQKENI. This chain's CDR3 is CASSLTGQRTDTQYF. The CDR3 region has the DNA TGTGCCAGCTCACTGACAGGGCAGAGAACAGATACGCAGTATTTT.

The table lists this clonotype with a few counts. The rearrangement links TRBV28 to TRBJ1-4, with D uncertain. This CDR3 contains 13 residues. Trimming shortened V by 4 bases and J by 7 bases, and 10 bases separated the two germline ends. The germline V gene has CDR1 MDHEN and CDR2 SYDVKM. For the CDR3, the DNA is TGTGCCAGCAGTTCCGGGAACGGTGAAAAACTGTTTTTT. Its protein is CASSSGNGEKLFF.

The chain's CDR3 is CASSPQTSGISYEQYF. Written as DNA, the CDR3 is TGCGCCAGCAGCCCCCAGACCAGTGGGATCTCCTACGAGCAGTACTTC. The chain joins TRBV5-1 to TRBJ2-7, with D uncertain. V was shortened by 4 bases and J by 0 bases, with 17 bases between the two germline ends. This CDR3 has 16 amino acids. Germline V gene data show CDR1 as SGHRS and CDR2 as YFSETQ.